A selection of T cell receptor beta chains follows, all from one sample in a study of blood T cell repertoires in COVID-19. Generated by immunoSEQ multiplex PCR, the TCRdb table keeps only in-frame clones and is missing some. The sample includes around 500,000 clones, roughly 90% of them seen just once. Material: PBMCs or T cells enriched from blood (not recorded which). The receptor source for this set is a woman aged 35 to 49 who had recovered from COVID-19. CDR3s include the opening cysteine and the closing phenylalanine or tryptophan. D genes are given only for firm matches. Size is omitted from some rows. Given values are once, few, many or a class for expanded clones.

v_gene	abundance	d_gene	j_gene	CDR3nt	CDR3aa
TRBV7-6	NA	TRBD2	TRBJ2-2	TGTGCCAGCAGACTAGGGACTAGCGGCCATAGGAACACCGGGGAGCTGTTTTTT	CASRLGTSGHRNTGELFF
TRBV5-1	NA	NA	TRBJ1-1	TGCGCCAGCAGCTTGGACACTAGGAACACTGAAGCTTTCTTT	CASSLDTRNTEAFF
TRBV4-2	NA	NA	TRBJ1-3	TGTGCCAGCAGTTCTCACAGCTCTGGAAACACCATATATTTT	CASSSHSSGNTIYF
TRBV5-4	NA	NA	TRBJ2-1	TGTGCCAGCAGCTTGGGTGGCGGAGCCTACAATGAGCAGTTCTTC	CASSLGGGAYNEQFF
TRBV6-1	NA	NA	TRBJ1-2	TGTGCCAGCAGTGAAGGAATAACTCTGAACTATGGCTACACCTTC	CASSEGITLNYGYTF
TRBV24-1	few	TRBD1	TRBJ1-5	TGTGCCACCAGTGATCCCCGGACAGGGCGCAATCAGCCCCAGCATTTT	CATSDPRTGRNQPQHF
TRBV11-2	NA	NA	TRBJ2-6	TGTGCCAGCAGCTTAAGGGGGAACGGAGGTCCGGCTGGGGCCAACGTCCTGACTTTC	CASSLRGNGGPAGANVLTF
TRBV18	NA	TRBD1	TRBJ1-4	TGTGCCAGCTCACCACCGGGACAGGGATTCGGCGATGAAAAACTGTTTTTT	CASSPPGQGFGDEKLFF
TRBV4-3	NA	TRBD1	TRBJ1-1	TGCGCCAGCAGCCAAGAACAGGGACAGGGGCCCGAAGCTTTCTTT	CASSQEQGQGPEAFF
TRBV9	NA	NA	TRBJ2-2	TGTGCCAGCAGCCAGGAAGCCGGGGAGCTGTTTTTT	CASSQEAGELFF
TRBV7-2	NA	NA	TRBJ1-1	TGTGCCAGCAGCTTAGGGGGCGGGGCGGACACTGAAGCTTTCTTT	CASSLGGGADTEAFF
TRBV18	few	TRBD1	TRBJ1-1	TGTGCCAGCTCACCAGCGTCGACAGGGGCGGCCCAGAACACTGAAGCTTTCTTT	CASSPASTGAAQNTEAFF
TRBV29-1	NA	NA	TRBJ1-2	TGCAGCGTTGGAGAGGTCGGGGTCCAAAGCTACACCTTC	CSVGEVGVQSYTF
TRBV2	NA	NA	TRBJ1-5	TGTGCCAGCAGTGCACAGGGTGGCCAGCCCCAGCATTTT	CASSAQGGQPQHF
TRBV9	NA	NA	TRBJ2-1	TGTGCCAGCAGCGTAGGGGGGACAAGGGACAATGAGCAGTTCTTC	CASSVGGTRDNEQFF
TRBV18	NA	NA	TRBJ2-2	TGTGCCAGCTCACCGCGGACAGCCACCGGGGAGCTGTTTTTT	CASSPRTATGELFF
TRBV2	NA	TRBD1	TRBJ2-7	TGTGCCAGCAGTTACATTACCGGGACAGGGTCCTACGAGCAGTACTTC	CASSYITGTGSYEQYF
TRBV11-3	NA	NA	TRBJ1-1	TGTGCCAGCAGCTTGGGGCTCGGCTTGACCACTGAAGCTTTCTTT	CASSLGLGLTTEAFF
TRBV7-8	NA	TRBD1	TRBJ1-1	TGTGCCAGCAGCTTAGTTGGACAGGGGAACACTGAAGCTTTCTTT	CASSLVGQGNTEAFF
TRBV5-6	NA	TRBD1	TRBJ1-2	TGTGCCAGCAGCGGGGGGACAGGGGTGTATGGCTACACCTTC	CASSGGTGVYGYTF
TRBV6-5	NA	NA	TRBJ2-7	TGTGCCAGCAGTTACGGTGAGGAGCAGTACTTC	CASSYGEEQYF
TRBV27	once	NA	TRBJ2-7	TGTGCCAGCAGTTTATTGTCAGGCCAGGGTTACCACGAGCAGTACTTC	CASSLLSGQGYHEQYF
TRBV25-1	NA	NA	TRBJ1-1	TGTGCCAGCAGTAAAGCAGCAGGGGTAGAAGCTTTCTTT	CASSKAAGVEAFF
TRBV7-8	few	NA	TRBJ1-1	TGTGCCAGCAGCCCCCAGGGAACTGAAGCTTTCTTT	CASSPQGTEAFF
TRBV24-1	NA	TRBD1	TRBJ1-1	TGTGCCACCAGTGAGACAGGGGCCACTGAAGCTTTCTTT	CATSETGATEAFF
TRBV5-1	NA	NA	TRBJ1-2	TGCGCCAGCAGCTTGACAGTGAACTATGGCTACACCTTC	CASSLTVNYGYTF
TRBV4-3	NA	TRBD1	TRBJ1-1	TGCGCCAGCAGCCAAGAAGGCAGGGGGGACACTGAAGCTTTCTTT	CASSQEGRGDTEAFF
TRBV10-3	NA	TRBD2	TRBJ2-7	TGTGCCATCAGTGGGGAGCTACTAGCGGGAGTGAGAGAGCAGTACTTC	CAISGELLAGVREQYF
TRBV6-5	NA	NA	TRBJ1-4	TGTGCCAGTAGGGGTCGCAATGAAAAACTGTTTTTT	CASRGRNEKLFF
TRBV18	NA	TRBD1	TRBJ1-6	TGTGCCAGCTCACCAACAGGACAGGGATATTCACCCCTCCACTTT	CASSPTGQGYSPLHF
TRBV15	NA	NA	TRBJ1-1	TGTGCCACCAGCAGACCTCTGTTCGGGGTCACTGAAGCTTTCTTT	CATSRPLFGVTEAFF
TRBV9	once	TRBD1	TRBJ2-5	TGTGCCAGCAGCGTAGGGGGACAGGGGGCTTTGGTGGTTCGGGAGACCCAGTACTTC	CASSVGGQGALVVRETQYF
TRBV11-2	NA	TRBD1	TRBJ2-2	TGTGCCAGCAGCTTGGGCCAGGGGGCCGGGGAGCTGTTTTTT	CASSLGQGAGELFF
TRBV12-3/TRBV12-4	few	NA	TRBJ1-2	TGTGCCAGCAGCCTTGGACAGAACTATGGCTACACCTTC	CASSLGQNYGYTF
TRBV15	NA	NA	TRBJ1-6	TGTGCCACCAGCAGAGAACAGGGTAGTTCACCCCTCCACTTT	CATSREQGSSPLHF
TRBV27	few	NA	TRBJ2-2	TGTGCCAGCAGTTTATTGAGTAAAACCGGGGAGCTGTTTTTT	CASSLLSKTGELFF
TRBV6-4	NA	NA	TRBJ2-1	TGTGCCAGCAGTGGAGGGGGAAGTAGCGATGAGCAGTTCTTC	CASSGGGSSDEQFF
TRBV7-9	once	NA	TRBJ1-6	TGTGCCAGCAGCTTAGGTCTTTCACCCCTCCACTTT	CASSLGLSPLHF
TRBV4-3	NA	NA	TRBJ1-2	TGCGCCAGCAGCCACGAAGGGGCATGGAACCTCTATGGCTACACCTTC	CASSHEGAWNLYGYTF
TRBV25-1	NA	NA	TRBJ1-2	TGTGCCAGCAGTCCCCTCGGGGTAGAAGGCTACACCTTC	CASSPLGVEGYTF
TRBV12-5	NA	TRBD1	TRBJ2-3	TGTGCTAGTGGTTTGGTCGTAGGGGGCAGCGCAGATACGCAGTATTTT	CASGLVVGGSADTQYF
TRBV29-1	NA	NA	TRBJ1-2	TGCAGCGTTGATCGGGGGATGGGAGGCTACACCTTC	CSVDRGMGGYTF
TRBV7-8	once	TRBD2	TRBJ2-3	TGTGCCAGCAGCTTAGCGCCCTGGAGCGGGAGGGCCTTGGGGCAGTATTTT	CASSLAPWSGRALGQYF
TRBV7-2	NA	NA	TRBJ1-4	TGTGCCAGCAGCCCCCAGGTGCGGGGTGGTGAAAAACTGTTTTTT	CASSPQVRGGEKLFF
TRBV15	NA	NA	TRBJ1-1	TGTGCCACCAGCAGAGCGAGCACCATGAACACTGAAGCTTTCTTT	CATSRASTMNTEAFF
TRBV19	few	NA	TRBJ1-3	TGTGCCAGTAGTATAGGCGGATTCTCTGGAAACACCATATATTTT	CASSIGGFSGNTIYF
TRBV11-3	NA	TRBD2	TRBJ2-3	TGTGCCAGCAGCTCACTAGCGGGATGGACAGATACGCAGTATTTT	CASSSLAGWTDTQYF
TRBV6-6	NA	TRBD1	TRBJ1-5	TGTGCCAGCAGTCCCCGGGACAGGGGTTATAGCAATCAGCCCCAGCATTTT	CASSPRDRGYSNQPQHF
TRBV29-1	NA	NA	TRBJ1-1	TGCAGCGTTGGCCCGCTGCGGGGGGGTAACACTGAAGCTTTCTTT	CSVGPLRGGNTEAFF
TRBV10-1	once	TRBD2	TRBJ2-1	TGCGCCAGCAGTGTCTCTAGCGGGAGTTCGGATCAGTTCTTC	CASSVSSGSSDQFF
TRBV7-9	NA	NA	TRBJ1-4	TGTGCCAGCAGCTCCACAGGTTTTCGGGAAAAACTGTTTTTT	CASSSTGFREKLFF
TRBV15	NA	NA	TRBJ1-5	TGTGCCACCAGCAGAGGAAACAGTCAGCCCCAGCATTTT	CATSRGNSQPQHF
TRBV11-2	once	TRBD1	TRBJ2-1	TGTGCCAGCAGCTCCCGGACAGGGTACAATGAGCAGTTCTTC	CASSSRTGYNEQFF
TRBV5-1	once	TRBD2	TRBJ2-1	TGCGCCAGCAGCTTGTCTAGCGGGAGGGTTATCGGCAATGAGCAGTTCTTC	CASSLSSGRVIGNEQFF
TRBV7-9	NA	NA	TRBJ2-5	TGTGCCAGCAGCTCAAGGAGCAGGGGACAAGAGACCCAGTACTTC	CASSSRSRGQETQYF
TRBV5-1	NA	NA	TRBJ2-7	TGCGCCAGCAGCTTCCAGCAGGGCCCGGTCTCCTACGAGCAGTACTTC	CASSFQQGPVSYEQYF
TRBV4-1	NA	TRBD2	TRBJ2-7	TGCGCCAGCAGCCAAGCTAGCGGATACTCCTACGAGCAGTACTTC	CASSQASGYSYEQYF